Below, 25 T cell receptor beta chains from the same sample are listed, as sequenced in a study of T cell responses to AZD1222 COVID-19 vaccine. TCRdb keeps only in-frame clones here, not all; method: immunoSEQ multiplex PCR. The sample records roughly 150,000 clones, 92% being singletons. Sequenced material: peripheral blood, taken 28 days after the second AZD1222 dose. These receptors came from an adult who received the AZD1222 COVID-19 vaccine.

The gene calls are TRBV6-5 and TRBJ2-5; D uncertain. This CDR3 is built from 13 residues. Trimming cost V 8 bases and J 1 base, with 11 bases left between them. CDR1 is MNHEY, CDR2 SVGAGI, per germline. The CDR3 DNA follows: TGTGCCAGCCACAGCCGATTCCAAGAGACCCAGTACTTC. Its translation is CASHSRFQETQYF.

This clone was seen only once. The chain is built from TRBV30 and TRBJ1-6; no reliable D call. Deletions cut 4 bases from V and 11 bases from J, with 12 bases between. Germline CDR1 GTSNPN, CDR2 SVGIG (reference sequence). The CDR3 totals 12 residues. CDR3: CAWTGARTPLHF. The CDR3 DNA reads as TGTGCCTGGACGGGAGCTCGGACACCCCTCCACTTT.

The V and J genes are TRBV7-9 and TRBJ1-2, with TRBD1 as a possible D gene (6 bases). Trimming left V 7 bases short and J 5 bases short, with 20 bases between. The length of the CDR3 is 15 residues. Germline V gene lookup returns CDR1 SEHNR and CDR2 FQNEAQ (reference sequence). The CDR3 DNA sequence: TGTGCCAGCACCAGTCAACTAGACAGGAGATATGGCTACACCTTC. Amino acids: CASTSQLDRRYGYTF. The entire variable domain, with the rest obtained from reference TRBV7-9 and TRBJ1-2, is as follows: DTGVSQNPRHKITKRGQNVTFRCDPISEHNRLYWYRQTLGQGPEFLTYFQNEAQLEKSRLLSDRFSAERPKGSFSTLEIQRTEQGDSAMYLCASTSQLDRRYGYTFGSGTRLTVV.

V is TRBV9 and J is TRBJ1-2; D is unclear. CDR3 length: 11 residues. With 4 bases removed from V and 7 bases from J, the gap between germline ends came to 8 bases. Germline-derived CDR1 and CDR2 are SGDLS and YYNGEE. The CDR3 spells CASSHLGGYTF. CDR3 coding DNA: TGTGCCAGCAGCCACTTGGGTGGCTACACCTTC.

For the CDR3, the DNA is TGTGCCAGCAGCTTGGTTTACTTTGACGAGCAGTACTTC. Its translation: CASSLVYFDEQYF. This chain links TRBV5-6 with TRBJ2-7; D is unclear. V shed 0 bases and J shed 5 bases, with 9 bases lying between them. Germline-derived CDR1 and CDR2 are SGHDT and YYEEEE. The CDR3 spans 13 residues.

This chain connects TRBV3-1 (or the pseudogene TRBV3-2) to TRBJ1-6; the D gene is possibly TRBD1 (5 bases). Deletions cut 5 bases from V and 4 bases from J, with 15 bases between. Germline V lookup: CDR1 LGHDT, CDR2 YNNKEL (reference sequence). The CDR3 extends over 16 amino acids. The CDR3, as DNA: TGTGCCAGCAGCTTCTCCCGGGGGGAATATAATTCACCCCTCCACTTT. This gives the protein CASSFSRGEYNSPLHF.

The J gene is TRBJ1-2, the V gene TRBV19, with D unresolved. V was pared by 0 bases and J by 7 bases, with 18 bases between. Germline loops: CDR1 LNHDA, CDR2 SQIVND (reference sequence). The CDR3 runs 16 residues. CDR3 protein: CASSIDRPGLSPGYTF. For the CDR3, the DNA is TGTGCCAGTAGTATAGATCGGCCCGGCCTTTCACCTGGCTACACCTTC.

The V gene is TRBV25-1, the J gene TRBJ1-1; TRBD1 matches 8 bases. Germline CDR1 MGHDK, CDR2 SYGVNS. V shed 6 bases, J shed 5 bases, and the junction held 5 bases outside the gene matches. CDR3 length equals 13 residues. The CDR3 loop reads CASSRGPGTEAFF. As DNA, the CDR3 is TGTGCCAGCAGCAGGGGGCCTGGTACTGAAGCTTTCTTT.

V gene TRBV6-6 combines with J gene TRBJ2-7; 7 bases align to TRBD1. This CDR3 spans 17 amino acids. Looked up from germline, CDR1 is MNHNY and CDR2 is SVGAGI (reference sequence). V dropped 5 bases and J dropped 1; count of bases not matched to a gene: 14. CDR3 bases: TGTGCCAGCAGTCCCCGACAGGGCTTTACCGCATCCTACGAGCAGTACTTC. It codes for CASSPRQGFTASYEQYF.

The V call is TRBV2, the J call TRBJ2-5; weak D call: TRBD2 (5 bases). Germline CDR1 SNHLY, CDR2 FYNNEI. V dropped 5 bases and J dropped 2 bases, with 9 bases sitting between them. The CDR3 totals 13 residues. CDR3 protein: CASSLERQETQYF. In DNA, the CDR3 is TGTGCCAGCAGTCTCGAGCGGCAAGAGACCCAGTACTTC.

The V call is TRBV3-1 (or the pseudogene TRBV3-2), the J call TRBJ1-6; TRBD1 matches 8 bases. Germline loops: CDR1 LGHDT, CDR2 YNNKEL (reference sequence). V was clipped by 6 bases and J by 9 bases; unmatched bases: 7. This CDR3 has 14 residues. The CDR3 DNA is TGTGCCAGCAGGGGACAGGTCGGATCTTCACCCCTCCACTTT. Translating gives CASRGQVGSSPLHF.

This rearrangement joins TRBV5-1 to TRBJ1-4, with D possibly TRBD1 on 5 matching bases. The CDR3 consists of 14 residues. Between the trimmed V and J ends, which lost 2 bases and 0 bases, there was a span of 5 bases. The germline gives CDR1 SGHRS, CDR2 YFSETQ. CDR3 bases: TGCGCCAGCAGCTTACAGGCAACTAATGAAAAACTGTTTTTT. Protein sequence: CASSLQATNEKLFF.

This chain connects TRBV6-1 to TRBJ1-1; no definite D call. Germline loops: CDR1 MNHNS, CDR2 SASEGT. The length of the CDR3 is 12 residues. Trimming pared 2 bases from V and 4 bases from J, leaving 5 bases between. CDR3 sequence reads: CASSESLTEAFF. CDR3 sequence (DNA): TGTGCCAGCAGTGAATCCCTCACTGAAGCTTTCTTT.

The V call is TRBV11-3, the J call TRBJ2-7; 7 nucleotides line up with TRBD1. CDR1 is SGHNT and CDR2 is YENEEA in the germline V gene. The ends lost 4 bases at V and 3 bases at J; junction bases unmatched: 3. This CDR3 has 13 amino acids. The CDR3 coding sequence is TGTGCCAGCAGCTCCGGGACAGACTACGAGCAGTACTTC. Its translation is CASSSGTDYEQYF. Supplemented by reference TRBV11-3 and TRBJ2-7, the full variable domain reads EAGVVQSPRYKIIEKKQPVAFWCNPISGHNTLYWYLQNLGQGPELLIRYENEEAVDDSQLPKDRFSAERLKGVDSTLKIQPAELGDSAVYLCASSSGTDYEQYFGPGTRLTVT.

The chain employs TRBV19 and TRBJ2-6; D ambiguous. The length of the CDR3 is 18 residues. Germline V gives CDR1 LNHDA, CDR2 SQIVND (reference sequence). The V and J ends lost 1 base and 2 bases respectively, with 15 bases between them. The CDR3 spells CASSIAGRWVAGANVLTF. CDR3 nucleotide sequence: TGTGCCAGTAGTATAGCTGGGCGGTGGGTGGCTGGGGCCAACGTCCTGACTTTC.

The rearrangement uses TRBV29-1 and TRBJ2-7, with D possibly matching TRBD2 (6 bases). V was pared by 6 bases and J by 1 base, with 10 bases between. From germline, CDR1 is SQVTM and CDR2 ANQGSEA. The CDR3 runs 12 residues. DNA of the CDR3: TGCAGCGTGCGGGACGGATCCTACGAGCAGTACTTC. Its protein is CSVRDGSYEQYF.

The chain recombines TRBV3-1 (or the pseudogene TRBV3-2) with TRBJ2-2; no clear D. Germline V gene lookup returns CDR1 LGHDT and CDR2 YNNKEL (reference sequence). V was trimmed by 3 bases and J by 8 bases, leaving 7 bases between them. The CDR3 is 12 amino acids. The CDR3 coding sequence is TGTGCCAGCAGCCAGGTTGGAGGGGAGCTGTTTTTT. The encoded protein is CASSQVGGELFF.

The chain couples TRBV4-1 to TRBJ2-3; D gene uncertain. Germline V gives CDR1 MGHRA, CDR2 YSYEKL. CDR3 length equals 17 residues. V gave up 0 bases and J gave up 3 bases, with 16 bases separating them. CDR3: CASSQEVLSASTDTQYF. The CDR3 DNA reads TGCGCCAGCAGCCAAGAAGTCTTAAGCGCTTCTACAGATACGCAGTATTTT.

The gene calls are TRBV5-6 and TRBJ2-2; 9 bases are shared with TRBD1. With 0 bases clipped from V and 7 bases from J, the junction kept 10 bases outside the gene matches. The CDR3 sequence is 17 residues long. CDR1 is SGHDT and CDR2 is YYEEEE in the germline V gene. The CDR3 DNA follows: TGTGCCAGCAGCTTGGCCCTCGGACAGGGGTATGTCGGGGAGCTGTTTTTT. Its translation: CASSLALGQGYVGELFF.

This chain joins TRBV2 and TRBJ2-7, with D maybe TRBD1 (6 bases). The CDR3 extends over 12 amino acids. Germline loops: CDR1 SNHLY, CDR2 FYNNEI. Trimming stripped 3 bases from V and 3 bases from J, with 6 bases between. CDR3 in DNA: TGTGCCAGCAGTGACAGGGGCTACGAGCAGTACTTC. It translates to CASSDRGYEQYF. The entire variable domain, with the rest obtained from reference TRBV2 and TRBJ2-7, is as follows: EPEVTQTPSHQVTQMGQEVILRCVPISNHLYFYWYRQILGQKVEFLVSFYNNEISEKSEIFDDQFSVERPDGSNFTLKIRSTKLEDSAMYFCASSDRGYEQYFGPGTRLTVT.

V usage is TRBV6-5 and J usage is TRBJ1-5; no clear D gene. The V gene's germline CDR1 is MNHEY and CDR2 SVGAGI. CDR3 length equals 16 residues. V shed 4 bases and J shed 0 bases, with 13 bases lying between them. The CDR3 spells CASSSGYPYSNQPQHF. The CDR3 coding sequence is TGTGCCAGCAGTTCGGGCTATCCTTATAGCAATCAGCCCCAGCATTTT.

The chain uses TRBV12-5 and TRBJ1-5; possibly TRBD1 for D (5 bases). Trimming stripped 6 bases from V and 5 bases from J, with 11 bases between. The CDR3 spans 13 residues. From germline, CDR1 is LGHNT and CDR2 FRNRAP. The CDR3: CASGLRDDQPQHF. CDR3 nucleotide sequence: TGTGCTAGTGGACTCAGGGACGATCAGCCCCAGCATTTT.

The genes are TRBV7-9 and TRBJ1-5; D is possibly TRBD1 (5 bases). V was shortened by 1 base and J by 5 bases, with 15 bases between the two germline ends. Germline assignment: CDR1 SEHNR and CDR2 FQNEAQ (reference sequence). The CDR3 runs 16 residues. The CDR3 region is CASSLEAGVGDQPQHF. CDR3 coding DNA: TGTGCCAGCAGCTTAGAAGCGGGGGTAGGGGATCAGCCCCAGCATTTT.

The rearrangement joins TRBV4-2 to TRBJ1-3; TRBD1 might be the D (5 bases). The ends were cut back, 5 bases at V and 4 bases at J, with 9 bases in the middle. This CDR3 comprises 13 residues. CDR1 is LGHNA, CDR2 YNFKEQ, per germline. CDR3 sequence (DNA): TGTGCCAGCAGCATAGACAGAGGAAACACCATATATTTT. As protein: CASSIDRGNTIYF.

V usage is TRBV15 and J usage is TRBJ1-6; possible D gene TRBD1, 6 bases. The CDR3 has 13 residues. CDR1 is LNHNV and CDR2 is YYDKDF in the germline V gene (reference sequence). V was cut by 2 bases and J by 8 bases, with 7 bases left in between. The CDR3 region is CATSRRQDSPLHF. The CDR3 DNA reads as TGTGCCACCAGCAGACGACAGGATTCACCCCTCCACTTT.